Presented here are 4 T cell receptor beta chains from one specimen sequenced in a study of blood T cell repertoires in COVID-19. Method: immunoSEQ multiplex PCR; TCRdb's copy keeps in-frame clones and lacks some. The data contain approximately 150,000 clones, about 83% of them singletons. Sequenced: peripheral blood. All receptors come from a human donor in a cohort sampled during active COVID-19.

The chain uses TRBV5-1 and TRBJ2-5; the match to TRBD1 covers 7 bases. Germline-derived CDR1 and CDR2 are SGHRS and YFSETQ. V gave up 4 bases and J gave up 7 bases; unmatched junction bases: 7. This CDR3 region has 13 residues. CDR3 protein: CASSRGQQTTQYF. The CDR3, as DNA: TGCGCCAGCAGCAGGGGACAGCAGACGACCCAGTACTTC.

The V call is TRBV15, the J call TRBJ2-7, with TRBD2 matching over 7 bases. V was pared by 8 bases and J by 3 bases, with 4 bases of the junction left unmatched. The CDR3 is 12 residues long. The V gene's germline CDR1 is LNHNV and CDR2 YYDKDF (reference sequence). In nucleotides, the CDR3 is TGTGCCACCTCCGGCGGGAGCTACGAGCAGTACTTC. Its translation: CATSGGSYEQYF.

V is TRBV7-2 and J is TRBJ2-7, with D uncertain. This CDR3 is built from 13 residues. CDR1 is SGHTA and CDR2 is FQGNSA in the germline V gene. Trimming took off 3 bases at V and 5 bases at J, with 11 bases between the two ends. The CDR3: CASSFVPVHEQYF. The CDR3 coding sequence is TGTGCCAGCAGCTTCGTCCCGGTCCACGAGCAGTACTTC.

This clone was picked up one time. This chain uses TRBV7-3 with TRBJ2-7; maybe TRBD1 (7 bases). The length of the CDR3 is 16 residues. Trimming took off 1 base at V and 2 bases at J, with 15 bases between the two ends. Germline CDR1 and CDR2: SGHTA and FQGTGA. CDR3 DNA sequence: TGTGCCAGCAGCTTAAGGGGAGGTGACAGGGCCTACGAGCAGTACTTC. Encoded protein: CASSLRGGDRAYEQYF.